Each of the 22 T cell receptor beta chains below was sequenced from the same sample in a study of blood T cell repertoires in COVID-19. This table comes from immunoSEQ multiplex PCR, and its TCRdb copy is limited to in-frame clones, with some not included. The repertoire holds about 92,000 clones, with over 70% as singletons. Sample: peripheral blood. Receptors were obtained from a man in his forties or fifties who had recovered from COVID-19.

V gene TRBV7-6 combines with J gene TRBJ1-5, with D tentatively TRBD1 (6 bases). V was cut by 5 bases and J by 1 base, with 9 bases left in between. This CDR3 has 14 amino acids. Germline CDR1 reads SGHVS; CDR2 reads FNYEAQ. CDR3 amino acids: CASSVQGSNQPQHF. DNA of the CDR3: TGTGCCAGCAGCGTACAGGGAAGCAATCAGCCCCAGCATTTT.

CDR3 amino acids: CASSVRGGANVLTF. The CDR3, as DNA: TGCGCCAGCAGCGTCAGGGGTGGGGCCAACGTCCTGACTTTC. V usage is TRBV5-1 and J usage is TRBJ2-6, with D tentatively TRBD1 (6 bases). Germline CDR1 and CDR2: SGHRS and YFSETQ. This CDR3 contains 14 residues. Trimming removed 4 bases at V and 3 bases at J, with 8 bases between.

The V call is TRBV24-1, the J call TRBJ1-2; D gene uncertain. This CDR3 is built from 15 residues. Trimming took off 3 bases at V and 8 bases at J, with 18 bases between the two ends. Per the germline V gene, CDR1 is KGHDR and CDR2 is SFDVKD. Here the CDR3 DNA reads TGTGCCACCAGTGATCCGGCAGCTTTGGAGGAGGGCTACACCTTC. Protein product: CATSDPAALEEGYTF.

CDR3 in DNA: TGTGCCAGCAGCGTAGGTGGAAGGGGACTTTACAGCTATAGCAATCAGCCCCAGCATTTT. Its protein is CASSVGGRGLYSYSNQPQHF. The rearrangement uses TRBV9 and TRBJ1-5, with D perhaps TRBD1 (5 bases). Trimming took off 0 bases at V and 0 bases at J, with 22 bases between the two ends. This CDR3 contains 20 residues. Germline CDR1 is SGDLS and CDR2 is YYNGEE.

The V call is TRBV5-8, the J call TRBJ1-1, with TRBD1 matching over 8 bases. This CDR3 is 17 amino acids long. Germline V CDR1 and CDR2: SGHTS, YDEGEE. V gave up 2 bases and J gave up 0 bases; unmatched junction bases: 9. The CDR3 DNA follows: TGTGCCAGCAGCTTTCAAGTTTCGGGACAGGTGAACACTGAAGCTTTCTTT. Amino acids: CASSFQVSGQVNTEAFF.

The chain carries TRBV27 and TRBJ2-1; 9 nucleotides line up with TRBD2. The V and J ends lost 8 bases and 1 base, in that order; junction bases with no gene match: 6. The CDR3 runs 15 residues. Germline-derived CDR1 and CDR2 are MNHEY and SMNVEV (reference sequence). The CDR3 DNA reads TGTGCCAGCGCTCCGGGACTAGCTTCCTACAATGAGCAGTTCTTC. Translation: CASAPGLASYNEQFF.

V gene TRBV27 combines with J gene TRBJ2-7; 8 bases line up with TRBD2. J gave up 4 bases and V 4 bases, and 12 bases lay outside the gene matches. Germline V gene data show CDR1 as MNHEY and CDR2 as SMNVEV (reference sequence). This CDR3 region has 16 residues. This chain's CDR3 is CASSSQGLEKFYEQYF. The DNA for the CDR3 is TGTGCCAGCAGTTCACAGGGACTAGAGAAATTTTACGAGCAGTACTTC.

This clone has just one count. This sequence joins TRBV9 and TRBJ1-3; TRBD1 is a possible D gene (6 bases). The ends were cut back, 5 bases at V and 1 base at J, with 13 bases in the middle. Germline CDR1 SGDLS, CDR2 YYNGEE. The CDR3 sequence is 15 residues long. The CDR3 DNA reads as TGTGCCAGCAGAAGGGGGGGGACGTCTGGAAACACCATATATTTT. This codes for CASRRGGTSGNTIYF.

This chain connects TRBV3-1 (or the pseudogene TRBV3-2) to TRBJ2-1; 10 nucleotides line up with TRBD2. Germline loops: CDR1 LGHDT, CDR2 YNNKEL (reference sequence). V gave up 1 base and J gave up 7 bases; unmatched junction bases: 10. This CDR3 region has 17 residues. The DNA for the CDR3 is TGTGCCAGCAGCCAAGCGGGGAGCGGGAGGGCCAATAATGAGCAGTTCTTC. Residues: CASSQAGSGRANNEQFF.

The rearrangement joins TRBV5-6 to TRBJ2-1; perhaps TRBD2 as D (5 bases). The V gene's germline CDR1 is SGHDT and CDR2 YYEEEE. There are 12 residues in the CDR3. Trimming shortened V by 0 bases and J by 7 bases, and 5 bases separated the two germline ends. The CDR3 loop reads CASSLGGNEQFF. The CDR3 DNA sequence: TGTGCCAGCAGCTTGGGAGGGAATGAGCAGTTCTTC. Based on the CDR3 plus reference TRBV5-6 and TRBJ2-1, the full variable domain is DAGVTQSPTHLIKTRGQQVTLRCSPKSGHDTVSWYQQALGQGPQFIFQYYEEEERQRGNFPDRFSGHQFPNYSSELNVNALLLGDSALYLCASSLGGNEQFFGPGTRLTVL.

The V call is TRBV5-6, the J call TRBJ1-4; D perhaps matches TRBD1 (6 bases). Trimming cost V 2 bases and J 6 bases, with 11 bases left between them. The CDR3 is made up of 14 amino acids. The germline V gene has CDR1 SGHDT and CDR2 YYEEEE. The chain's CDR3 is CASSLGDTYEKLFF. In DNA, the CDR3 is TGTGCCAGCAGCTTAGGGGACACGTATGAAAAACTGTTTTTT.

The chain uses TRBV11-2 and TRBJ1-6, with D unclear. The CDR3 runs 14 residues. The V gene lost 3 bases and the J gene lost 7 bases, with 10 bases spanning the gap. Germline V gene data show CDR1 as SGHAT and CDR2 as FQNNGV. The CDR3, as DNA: TGTGCCAGCAGCTTTGAGGGAACCAATTCACCCCTCCACTTT. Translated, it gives CASSFEGTNSPLHF.

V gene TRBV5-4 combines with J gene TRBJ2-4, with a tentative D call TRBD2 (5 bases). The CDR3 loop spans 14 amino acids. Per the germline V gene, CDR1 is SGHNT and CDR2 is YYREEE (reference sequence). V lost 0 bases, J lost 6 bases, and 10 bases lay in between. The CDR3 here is CASSLASEGNIQYF. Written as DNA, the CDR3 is TGTGCCAGCAGCTTGGCGTCAGAGGGAAACATTCAGTACTTC.

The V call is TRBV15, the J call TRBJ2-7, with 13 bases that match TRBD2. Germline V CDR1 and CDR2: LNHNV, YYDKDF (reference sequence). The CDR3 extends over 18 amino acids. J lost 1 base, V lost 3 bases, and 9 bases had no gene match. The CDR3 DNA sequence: TGTGCCACCAGCAGTACACTAGCGGGAGGGCCGGAATCCTACGAGCAGTACTTC. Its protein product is CATSSTLAGGPESYEQYF.

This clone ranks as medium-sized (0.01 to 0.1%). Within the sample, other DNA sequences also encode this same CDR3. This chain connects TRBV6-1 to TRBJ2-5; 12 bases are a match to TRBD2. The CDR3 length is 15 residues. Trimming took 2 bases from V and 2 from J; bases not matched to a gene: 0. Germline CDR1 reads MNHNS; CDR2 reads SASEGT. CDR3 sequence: CASSELAGGQETQYF. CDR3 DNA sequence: TGTGCCAGCAGTGAACTAGCGGGGGGGCAAGAGACCCAGTACTTC.

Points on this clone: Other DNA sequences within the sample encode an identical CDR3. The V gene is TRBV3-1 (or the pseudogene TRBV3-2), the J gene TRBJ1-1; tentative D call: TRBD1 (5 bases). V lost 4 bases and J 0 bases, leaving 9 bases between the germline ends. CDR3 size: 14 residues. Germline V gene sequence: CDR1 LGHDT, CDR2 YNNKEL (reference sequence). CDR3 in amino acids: CASSLGALNTEAFF. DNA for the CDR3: TGTGCCAGCAGCCTAGGGGCTTTGAACACTGAAGCTTTCTTT.

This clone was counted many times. The CDR3 loop is CSVEGDTSYEQYF. The CDR3 region has the DNA TGCAGCGTTGAAGGGGACACCTCCTACGAGCAGTACTTC. The genes are TRBV29-1 and TRBJ2-7, with D tentatively TRBD1 (6 bases). Trimming stripped 1 base from V and 0 bases from J, with 7 bases between. Germline lookup yields CDR1 SQVTM and CDR2 ANQGSEA. The CDR3 covers 13 residues.

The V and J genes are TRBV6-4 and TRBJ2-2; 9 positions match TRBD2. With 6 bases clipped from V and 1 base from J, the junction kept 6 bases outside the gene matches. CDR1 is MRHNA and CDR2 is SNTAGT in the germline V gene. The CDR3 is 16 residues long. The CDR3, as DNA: TGTGCCAGCAGCTTTAGCGGGAGAGAGAACACCGGGGAGCTGTTTTTT. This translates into CASSFSGRENTGELFF.

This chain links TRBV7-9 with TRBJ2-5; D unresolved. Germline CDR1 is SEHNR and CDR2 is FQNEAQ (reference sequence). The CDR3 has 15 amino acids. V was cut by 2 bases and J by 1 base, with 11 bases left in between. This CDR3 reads CASSLLFEIQETQYF. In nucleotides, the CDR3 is TGTGCCAGCAGCTTACTCTTCGAGATCCAAGAGACCCAGTACTTC.

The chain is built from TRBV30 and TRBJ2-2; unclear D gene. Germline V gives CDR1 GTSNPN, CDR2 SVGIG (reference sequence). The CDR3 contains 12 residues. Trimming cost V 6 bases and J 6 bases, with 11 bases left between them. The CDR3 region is CACSHYPGELFF. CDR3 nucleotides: TGTGCCTGTAGCCACTACCCCGGGGAGCTGTTTTTT.

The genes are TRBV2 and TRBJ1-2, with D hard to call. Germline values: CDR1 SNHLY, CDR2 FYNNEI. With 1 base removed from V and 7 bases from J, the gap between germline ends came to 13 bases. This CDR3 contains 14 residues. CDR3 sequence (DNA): TGTGCCAGCAGTGAAGGCGCAGGCTTCATTGGCTACACCTTC. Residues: CASSEGAGFIGYTF.

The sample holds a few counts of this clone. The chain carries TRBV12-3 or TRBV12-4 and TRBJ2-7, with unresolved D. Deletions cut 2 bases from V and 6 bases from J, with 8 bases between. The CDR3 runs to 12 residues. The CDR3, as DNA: TGTGCCAGCAGTTTACCCTCCCTCGAGCAGTACTTC. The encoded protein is CASSLPSLEQYF.